This is a list of T cell receptor beta chains from one sample in a study of T cell responses to AZD1222 COVID-19 vaccine. This table comes from immunoSEQ multiplex PCR, and its TCRdb copy is limited to in-frame clones, with some not included. The sample holds 120,000 or so clones, approximately 80% seen once. The starting material was peripheral blood, obtained 28 days after the second AZD1222 dose. These receptors were collected from an adult who received the AZD1222 COVID-19 vaccine. Both conserved end residues are part of each CDR3. The order of the fields is D gene, J gene, clone size, V gene, CDR3 DNA, CDR3 protein. D genes are given only for firm matches. Not all rows give a size; the values are once, few, many and, for expanded clones, a class.

TRBD1 | TRBJ1-6 | few | TRBV10-2 | TGCGCCAGCAGTGACCGGCAGGGGGCGCGGTCACCCCTCCACTTT | CASSDRQGARSPLHF
. | TRBJ2-1 | . | TRBV7-2 | TGTGCCAGCAGCCCCCGACAGAAGAGACAGTTCTTC | CASSPRQKRQFF
TRBD1 | TRBJ1-5 | once | TRBV19 | TGTGCCAGTAGTGCATATACAGGGGCGAGCAATCAGCCCCAGCATTTT | CASSAYTGASNQPQHF
. | TRBJ2-3 | once | TRBV30 | TGTGCCTGGAGTAGGGGGTCCGACCCCCAAGATACGCAGTATTTT | CAWSRGSDPQDTQYF
TRBD1 | TRBJ1-4 | . | TRBV2 | TGTGCCAGCAGTATGACAGGGTTGGGCGAAAAACTGTTTTTT | CASSMTGLGEKLFF
. | TRBJ1-1 | few | TRBV4-3 | TGCGCCAGCAGCCAAGATCCCGGCAGCTACACTGAAGCTTTCTTT | CASSQDPGSYTEAFF
. | TRBJ1-3 | . | TRBV7-9 | TGTGCCAGCAGCTTAGCGGATCCCAGCTCTGGAAACACCATATATTTT | CASSLADPSSGNTIYF
. | TRBJ2-5 | . | TRBV5-4 | TGTGCCAGCAGCTTGGCCCAGCGAGAGACCCAGTACTTC | CASSLAQRETQYF
. | TRBJ1-4 | . | TRBV5-1 | TGCGCCAGCAGCTGGGACGGACGGCCGAATGAAAAACTGTTTTTT | CASSWDGRPNEKLFF
. | TRBJ2-2 | . | TRBV25-1 | TGTGCCAGCAGTGATCCGCAGTATCCCACACGGGAGCTGTTTTTT | CASSDPQYPTRELFF
. | TRBJ1-1 | once | TRBV28 | TGTGCCACTATAACGAACACTGAAGCTTTCTTT | CATITNTEAFF
. | TRBJ1-6 | . | TRBV6-1 | TGTGCCAGCAGCGAGGCGAGTTTCAATTCACCCCTCCACTTT | CASSEASFNSPLHF
. | TRBJ1-2 | . | TRBV7-9 | TGTGCCAGCAGCCGGGAGGAATATGGCTACACCTTC | CASSREEYGYTF
. | TRBJ1-5 | few | TRBV29-1 | TGCAGCGTTCTAGAGGGCACCAATCAGCCCCAGCATTTT | CSVLEGTNQPQHF
TRBD1 | TRBJ1-4 | . | TRBV11-2 | TGTGCCAGCAGCCCGGACAGGGTCGAAAAACTGTTTTTT | CASSPDRVEKLFF
TRBD1 | TRBJ1-3 | . | TRBV18 | TGTGCCAGCTCACCATTGACAGGGGGTGGAAACACCATATATTTT | CASSPLTGGGNTIYF
. | TRBJ1-3 | . | TRBV19 | TGTGCCAGCCACCCGCTCCCTGGAAACACCATATATTTT | CASHPLPGNTIYF